Sequencing of this T cell receptor beta chain was carried out in a study of cytomegalovirus exposure and HLA in healthy donors. General study points: Presence/absence results assume similar sequencing depth per donor, which may not hold. According to the study, 160 or so TCR beta chains were cytomegalovirus-associated.

PCR used 60 Vbeta primers and 13 Jbeta primers. The table came from immunoSEQ multiplex PCR; TCRdb's copy has only in-frame clones and leaves some out. The data contain around 150,000 clones, less than 90% of them singletons. CDR1 is MDHEN and CDR2 is SYDVKM in the germline V gene. Trimming took 4 bases from V and 2 from J; bases not matched to a gene: 8. There are 16 residues in the CDR3. A remark on this clone: As yet, its antigen is unknown.

The receptor was derived from a boy aged 2 to 10 in good health and CMV-seronegative. The chain links TRBV28 to TRBJ1-5; TRBD1 agrees at 7 bases. Sequenced: PBMCs. CDR3 protein: CASSSPQGLGNQPQHF. CDR3 DNA: TGTGCCAGCAGTTCCCCACAGGGGTTGGGCAATCAGCCCCAGCATTTT.